Detailed here is one T cell receptor (beta chain). The sample comes from a study of PD-1 blockade in classical Hodgkin lymphoma. CDR1 SGHVS and CDR2 FNYEAQ come from the germline V gene. This CDR3 has 12 amino acids. V lost 5 bases and J 6 bases, leaving 9 bases between the germline ends. Time point of the sample: cycle 4 day 1 (C4D1), after six to seven weeks of nivolumab. All patients relapsed after autologous stem cell transplantation, and brentuximab vedotin exposure varied. Some clones are missing from TCRdb's copy, which holds only in-frame ones; the method was immunoSEQ multiplex PCR. The table lists some 93,000 clones, just under 80% of them singletons.

This chain joins TRBV7-6 and TRBJ2-3, with D hard to call. The input for sequencing was peripheral blood mononuclear cells (PBMCs), taken before the fourth cycle of nivolumab. The TCR was taken from a human donor with classical Hodgkin lymphoma. CDR3 residues: CASSPLFDTQYF. CDR3 DNA sequence: TGTGCCAGCAGCCCGCTCTTTGATACGCAGTATTTT.